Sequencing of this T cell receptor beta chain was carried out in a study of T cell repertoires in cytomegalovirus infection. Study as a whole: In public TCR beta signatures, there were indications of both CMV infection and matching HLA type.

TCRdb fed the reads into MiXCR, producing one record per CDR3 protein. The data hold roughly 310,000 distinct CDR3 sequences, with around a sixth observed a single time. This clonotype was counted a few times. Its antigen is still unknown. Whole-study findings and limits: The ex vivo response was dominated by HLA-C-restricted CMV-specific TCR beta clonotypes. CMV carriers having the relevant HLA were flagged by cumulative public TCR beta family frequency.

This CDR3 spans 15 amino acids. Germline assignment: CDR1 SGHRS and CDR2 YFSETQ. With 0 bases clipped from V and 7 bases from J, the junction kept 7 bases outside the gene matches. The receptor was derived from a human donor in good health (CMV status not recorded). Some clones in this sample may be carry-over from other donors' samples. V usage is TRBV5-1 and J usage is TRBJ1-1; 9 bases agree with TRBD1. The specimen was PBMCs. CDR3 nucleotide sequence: TGCGCCAGCAGCTTGGGGGACAGGGCTTTGATTGAAGCTTTCTTT. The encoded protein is CASSLGDRALIEAFF.